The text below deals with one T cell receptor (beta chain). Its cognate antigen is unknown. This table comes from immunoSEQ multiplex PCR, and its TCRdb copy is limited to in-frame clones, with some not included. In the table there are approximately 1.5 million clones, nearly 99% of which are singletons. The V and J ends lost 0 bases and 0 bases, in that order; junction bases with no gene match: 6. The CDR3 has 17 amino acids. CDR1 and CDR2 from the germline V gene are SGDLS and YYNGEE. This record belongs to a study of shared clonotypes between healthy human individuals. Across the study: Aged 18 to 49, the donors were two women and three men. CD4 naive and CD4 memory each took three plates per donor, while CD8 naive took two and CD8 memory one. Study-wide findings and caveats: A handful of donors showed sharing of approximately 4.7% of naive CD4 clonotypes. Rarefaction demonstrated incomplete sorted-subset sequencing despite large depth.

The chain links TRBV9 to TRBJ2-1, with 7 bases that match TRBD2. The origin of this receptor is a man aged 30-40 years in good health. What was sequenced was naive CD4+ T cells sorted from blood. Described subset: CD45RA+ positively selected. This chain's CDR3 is CASSVAASGSSYNEQFF. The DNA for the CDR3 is TGTGCCAGCAGCGTAGCGGCTAGCGGTAGCTCCTACAATGAGCAGTTCTTC.